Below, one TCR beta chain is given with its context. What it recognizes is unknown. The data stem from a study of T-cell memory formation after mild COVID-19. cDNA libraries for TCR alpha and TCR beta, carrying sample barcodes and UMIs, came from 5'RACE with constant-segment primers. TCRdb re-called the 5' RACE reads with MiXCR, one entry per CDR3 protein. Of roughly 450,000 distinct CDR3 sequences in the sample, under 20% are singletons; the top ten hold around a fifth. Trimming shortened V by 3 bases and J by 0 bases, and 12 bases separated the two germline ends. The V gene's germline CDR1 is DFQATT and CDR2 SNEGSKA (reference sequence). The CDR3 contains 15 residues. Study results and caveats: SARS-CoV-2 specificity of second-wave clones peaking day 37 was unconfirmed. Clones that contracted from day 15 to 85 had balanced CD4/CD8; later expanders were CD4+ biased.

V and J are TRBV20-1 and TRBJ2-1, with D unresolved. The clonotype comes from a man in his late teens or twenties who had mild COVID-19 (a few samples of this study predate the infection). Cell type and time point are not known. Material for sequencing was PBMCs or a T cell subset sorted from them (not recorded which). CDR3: CSASGSQSSYNEQFF. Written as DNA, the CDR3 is TGCAGTGCTAGTGGGTCCCAGAGCTCCTACAATGAGCAGTTCTTC.